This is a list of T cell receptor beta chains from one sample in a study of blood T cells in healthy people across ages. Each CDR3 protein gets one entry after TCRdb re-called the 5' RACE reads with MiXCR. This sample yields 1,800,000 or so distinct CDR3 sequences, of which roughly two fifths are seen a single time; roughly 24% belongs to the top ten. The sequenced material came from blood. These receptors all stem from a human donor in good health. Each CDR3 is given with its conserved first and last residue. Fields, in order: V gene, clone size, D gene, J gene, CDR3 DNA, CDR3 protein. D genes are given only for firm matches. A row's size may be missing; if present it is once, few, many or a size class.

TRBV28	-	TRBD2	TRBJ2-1	TGTGCCAGCAGACGGTTGGGCGGGGGGGCTGCCAATGAGCAGTTCTTC	CASRRLGGGAANEQFF
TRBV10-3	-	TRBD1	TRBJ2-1	TGTGCCATCAGTGAGTCCCCCAGGGGGCTTGGCTCCTACAATGAGCAGTTCTTC	CAISESPRGLGSYNEQFF
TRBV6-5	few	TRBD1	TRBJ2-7	TGTGCCAGCAGTTACTCGCGGACAGGGGGTCGCTACGAGCAGTACTTC	CASSYSRTGGRYEQYF
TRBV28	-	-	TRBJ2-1	TGTGCCAGCTCAGATACAGGGAAGGATGAGCAGTTCTTC	CASSDTGKDEQFF
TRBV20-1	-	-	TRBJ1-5	TGCAGTGCTCTCCAGTATAGCAATCAGCCCCAGCATTTT	CSALQYSNQPQHF
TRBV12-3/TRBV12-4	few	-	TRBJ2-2	TGTGCCAGCAGCACGGGACCCGGGGAGCTGTTTTTT	CASSTGPGELFF
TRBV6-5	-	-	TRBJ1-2	TGTGCCAGCAGTTATCGGACTACAAGGGGTGGCTACACCTTC	CASSYRTTRGGYTF
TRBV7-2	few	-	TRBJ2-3	TGTGCCAGCAGCGCAGAGCTCGGGGAAGAGACAGATACGCAGTATTTT	CASSAELGEETDTQYF
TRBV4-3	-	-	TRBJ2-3	TGCGCCAGCAGCCAAGATGTGGGGGATGGGACAGATACGCAGTATTTT	CASSQDVGDGTDTQYF
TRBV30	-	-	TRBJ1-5	TGTGCCTGGAGTGACAGCCCTAATCAGCCCCAGCATTTT	CAWSDSPNQPQHF
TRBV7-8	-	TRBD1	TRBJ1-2	TGTGCCAGCAGCTACAGGGGGCTCTATGGCTACACCTTC	CASSYRGLYGYTF
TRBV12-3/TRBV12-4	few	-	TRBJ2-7	TGTGCCAGCAGAGCGGGACAGACCTACGAGCAGTACTTC	CASRAGQTYEQYF
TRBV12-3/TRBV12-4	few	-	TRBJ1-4	TGTGCCAGCAGTTCAACAGGGAGGCTTGAAAAACTGTTTTTT	CASSSTGRLEKLFF
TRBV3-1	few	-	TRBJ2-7	TGTGCCAGCAGCCAATATACCTACGAGCAGTACTTC	CASSQYTYEQYF
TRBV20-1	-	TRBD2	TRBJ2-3	TGCAGTGCTAGTAAAGCGGGGGGGGCAGATACGCAGTATTTT	CSASKAGGADTQYF
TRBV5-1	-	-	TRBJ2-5	TGCGCCAGCAGCGGGCACAGACCGGAGGAGACCCAGTACTTC	CASSGHRPEETQYF
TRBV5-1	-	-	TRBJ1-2	TGCGCCAGCAGCGAGGCGAACGGGAACTATGGCTACACCTTC	CASSEANGNYGYTF
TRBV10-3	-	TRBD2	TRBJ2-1	TGTGCCATCAGGGAAAGCGGGGGGGCCTACAATGAGCAGTTCTTC	CAIRESGGAYNEQFF
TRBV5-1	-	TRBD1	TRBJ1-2	TGCGCCAGCAGCTTGGAGTCAGGGGGCAGTGGCTACACCTTC	CASSLESGGSGYTF
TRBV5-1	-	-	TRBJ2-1	TGCGCCAGCAGCTTAGACCAGACTAATGAGCAGTTCTTC	CASSLDQTNEQFF
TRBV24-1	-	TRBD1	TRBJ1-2	TGTGCCACCAGTGAAGTCGACAGGGACTATGGCTACACCTTC	CATSEVDRDYGYTF
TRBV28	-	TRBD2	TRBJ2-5	TGTGCCAGCAGTCCCTGGGGGACTAGCGGCCAAGAGACCCAGTACTTC	CASSPWGTSGQETQYF
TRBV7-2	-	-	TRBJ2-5	TGTGCCAGCAGCTTAAGACTGGCAGGCTGGGTCCAAGAGACCCAGTACTTC	CASSLRLAGWVQETQYF
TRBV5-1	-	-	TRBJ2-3	TGCGCCAGCAGCTTTCGAGAGACAGTCACAGATACGCAGTATTTT	CASSFRETVTDTQYF
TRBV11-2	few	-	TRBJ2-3	TGTGCCAGCAGCTCCCTGGGGGGGGGCAGTACGCAGTATTTT	CASSSLGGGSTQYF
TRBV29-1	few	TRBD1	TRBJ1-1	TGCAGCGTTTTGAACAGGGGCTCTCGACAAGCTTTCTTT	CSVLNRGSRQAFF
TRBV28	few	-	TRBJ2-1	TGTGCCAGCACAAATTGGGGCGGGGTCTGGGGTGAGCAGTTCTTC	CASTNWGGVWGEQFF
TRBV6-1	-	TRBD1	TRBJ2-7	TGTGCCAGCGGACAGGGAATAATAGGTTACGAGCAGTACTTC	CASGQGIIGYEQYF
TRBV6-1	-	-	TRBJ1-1	TGTGCCAGCAGCCCCGGGACTGTAAGAGCTTTCTTT	CASSPGTVRAFF